A selection of T cell receptor beta chains follows, all from one sample in a study of blood T cell repertoires in COVID-19. The data were produced by immunoSEQ multiplex PCR, yet TCRdb's version contains in-frame clones alone and is incomplete. The profile covers about 430,000 clones, with around nine tenths appearing a single time and 1.4% taken by the ten largest. The specimen sequenced was PBMCs or T cells enriched from blood (not recorded which). The receptors come from a woman in her late teens or twenties who had been exposed to COVID-19. CDR3s include the opening cysteine and the closing phenylalanine or tryptophan. Fields, in order: CDR3 protein, CDR3 DNA, V gene, clone size, J gene, D gene. D genes are given only for firm matches. Some rows have no size entry. The others give once, few or many, or a class for an expanded clone.

cdr3_aa: CASSSLGYGRDRGSTEAFF
cdr3_nt: TGTGCCAGCAGTTCTCTTGGATATGGGAGGGACAGGGGAAGCACTGAAGCTTTCTTT
v_call: TRBV5-6
clone_size: -
j_call: TRBJ1-1
d_call: TRBD1

cdr3_aa: CASSFDRVAGGDEQFF
cdr3_nt: TGTGCCAGCAGTTTTGACAGGGTGGCGGGGGGCGATGAGCAGTTCTTC
v_call: TRBV6-5
clone_size: -
j_call: TRBJ2-1
d_call: -

cdr3_aa: CASSSTALTEAFF
cdr3_nt: TGTGCCAGCAGTTCGACAGCCCTCACTGAAGCTTTCTTT
v_call: TRBV12-3/TRBV12-4
clone_size: -
j_call: TRBJ1-1
d_call: -

cdr3_aa: CASSVQDTEAFF
cdr3_nt: TGTGCCAGCAGCGTACAGGACACTGAAGCTTTCTTT
v_call: TRBV9
clone_size: few
j_call: TRBJ1-1
d_call: -

cdr3_aa: CAWRTSGGNSYEQYF
cdr3_nt: TGTGCCTGGAGGACTAGCGGGGGCAACTCCTACGAGCAGTACTTC
v_call: TRBV30
clone_size: -
j_call: TRBJ2-7
d_call: TRBD2

cdr3_aa: CASSHRRGGAGETQYF
cdr3_nt: TGTGCCAGCAGCCACCGGAGGGGGGGGGCCGGGGAGACCCAGTACTTC
v_call: TRBV4-2
clone_size: -
j_call: TRBJ2-5
d_call: -

cdr3_aa: CASSLHSSADSYGYTF
cdr3_nt: TGTGCCAGCAGCTTACACTCATCAGCGGACAGCTATGGCTACACCTTC
v_call: TRBV11-2
clone_size: -
j_call: TRBJ1-2
d_call: -

cdr3_aa: CASSLQGLASLYNEQFF
cdr3_nt: TGTGCCAGCAGCTTGCAAGGACTAGCGAGCCTCTACAATGAGCAGTTCTTC
v_call: TRBV11-2
clone_size: -
j_call: TRBJ2-1
d_call: TRBD2

cdr3_aa: CASSSRPTPIYEQYF
cdr3_nt: TGTGCCAGCAGCTCAAGACCGACTCCTATCTACGAGCAGTACTTC
v_call: TRBV7-2
clone_size: -
j_call: TRBJ2-7
d_call: -

cdr3_aa: CASSPVPFLAGPDTQYF
cdr3_nt: TGTGCCAGCAGCCCTGTCCCTTTTTTAGCGGGACCAGATACGCAGTATTTT
v_call: TRBV4-2
clone_size: -
j_call: TRBJ2-3
d_call: TRBD2

cdr3_aa: CAISNRGDSTDTQYF
cdr3_nt: TGTGCCATCAGCAATCGGGGGGACAGCACAGATACGCAGTATTTT
v_call: TRBV10-3
clone_size: -
j_call: TRBJ2-3
d_call: TRBD2

cdr3_aa: CASSVGDLVGSTEAFF
cdr3_nt: TGTGCCAGCAGCGTCGGGGATCTTGTTGGAAGCACTGAAGCTTTCTTT
v_call: TRBV9
clone_size: -
j_call: TRBJ1-1
d_call: -

cdr3_aa: CASSQDARIWTGQETQYF
cdr3_nt: TGTGCCAGCAGCCAAGATGCCAGGATATGGACAGGGCAAGAGACCCAGTACTTC
v_call: TRBV3-1/TRBV3-2
clone_size: -
j_call: TRBJ2-5
d_call: TRBD1

cdr3_aa: CASSSTTSNTGELFF
cdr3_nt: TGTGCCAGCAGTTCCACTACCTCGAACACCGGGGAGCTGTTTTTT
v_call: TRBV6-5
clone_size: -
j_call: TRBJ2-2
d_call: -

cdr3_aa: CASSADSGVFSEQYF
cdr3_nt: TGTGCCAGCAGCGCGGATTCAGGGGTCTTCAGCGAGCAGTACTTC
v_call: TRBV9
clone_size: once
j_call: TRBJ2-7
d_call: -

cdr3_aa: CASSLDGRAVGELFF
cdr3_nt: TGTGCCAGCAGCTTAGACGGGAGGGCCGTCGGGGAGCTGTTTTTT
v_call: TRBV11-2
clone_size: -
j_call: TRBJ2-2
d_call: TRBD2

cdr3_aa: CASSRGQGAGETQYF
cdr3_nt: TGTGCCAGCAGCCGAGGACAGGGGGCTGGAGAGACCCAGTACTTC
v_call: TRBV11-2
clone_size: once
j_call: TRBJ2-5
d_call: TRBD1

cdr3_aa: CASSPSVRSGQPQHF
cdr3_nt: TGTGCCAGCAGCCCCTCAGTTCGCAGCGGCCAGCCCCAGCATTTT
v_call: TRBV7-2
clone_size: -
j_call: TRBJ1-5
d_call: -

cdr3_aa: CASSLYREDYGYTF
cdr3_nt: TGTGCCAGCAGCTTATATAGGGAGGACTATGGCTACACCTTC
v_call: TRBV7-2
clone_size: once
j_call: TRBJ1-2
d_call: -

cdr3_aa: CASSLTAGGPDTQYF
cdr3_nt: TGTGCCAGCAGCTTAACAGCGGGGGGACCAGATACGCAGTATTTT
v_call: TRBV7-3
clone_size: -
j_call: TRBJ2-3
d_call: TRBD2

cdr3_aa: CASSLEGTGTYEQYF
cdr3_nt: TGTGCCAGCAGTTTAGAGGGAACAGGGACCTACGAGCAGTACTTC
v_call: TRBV28
clone_size: -
j_call: TRBJ2-7
d_call: -

cdr3_aa: CATSQNEKLFF
cdr3_nt: TGTGCCACCAGTCAAAATGAAAAACTGTTTTTT
v_call: TRBV15
clone_size: -
j_call: TRBJ1-4
d_call: -

cdr3_aa: CASRRGTSGSYEQYF
cdr3_nt: TGCGCCAGCCGTAGGGGGACTAGCGGCTCCTACGAGCAGTACTTC
v_call: TRBV5-1
clone_size: -
j_call: TRBJ2-7
d_call: TRBD2

cdr3_aa: CASSTRTGVNEKLFF
cdr3_nt: TGTGCCAGCAGTACCCGGACAGGGGTGAACGAAAAACTGTTTTTT
v_call: TRBV6-2/TRBV6-3
clone_size: few
j_call: TRBJ1-4
d_call: TRBD1

cdr3_aa: CASRAWQGPPAGANVLTF
cdr3_nt: TGTGCCAGTAGGGCATGGCAGGGCCCCCCTGCTGGGGCCAACGTCCTGACTTTC
v_call: TRBV19
clone_size: once
j_call: TRBJ2-6
d_call: -

cdr3_aa: CSLRVNTGELFF
cdr3_nt: TGCAGCTTACGGGTTAACACCGGGGAGCTGTTTTTT
v_call: TRBV29-1
clone_size: -
j_call: TRBJ2-2
d_call: -

cdr3_aa: CASSLSRGWRNTEAFF
cdr3_nt: TGTGCCAGCAGTTTGTCCAGGGGATGGAGGAACACTGAAGCTTTCTTT
v_call: TRBV27
clone_size: -
j_call: TRBJ1-1
d_call: -

cdr3_aa: CASSLGQGGTEKLFF
cdr3_nt: TGTGCCAGCAGTTTAGGACAGGGGGGGACTGAAAAACTGTTTTTT
v_call: TRBV7-9
clone_size: -
j_call: TRBJ1-4
d_call: TRBD1

cdr3_aa: CASSIDHWGADTQYF
cdr3_nt: TGTGCCAGTAGTATAGATCATTGGGGCGCAGATACGCAGTATTTT
v_call: TRBV19
clone_size: few
j_call: TRBJ2-3
d_call: -

cdr3_aa: CASSQGGAGGETQYF
cdr3_nt: TGTGCCAGCAGCCAAGGGGGGGCGGGTGGAGAGACCCAGTACTTC
v_call: TRBV7-2
clone_size: -
j_call: TRBJ2-5
d_call: -